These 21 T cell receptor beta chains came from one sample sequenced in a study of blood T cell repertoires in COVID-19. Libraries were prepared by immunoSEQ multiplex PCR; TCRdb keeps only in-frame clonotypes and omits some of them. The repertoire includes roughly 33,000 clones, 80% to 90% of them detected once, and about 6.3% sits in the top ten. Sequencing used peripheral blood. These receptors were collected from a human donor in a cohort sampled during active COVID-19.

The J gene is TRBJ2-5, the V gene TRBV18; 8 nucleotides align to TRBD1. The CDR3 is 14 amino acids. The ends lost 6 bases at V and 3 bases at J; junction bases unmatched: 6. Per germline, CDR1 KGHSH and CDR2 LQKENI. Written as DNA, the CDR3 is TGTGCCAGCTCTTCGGACAGGGCAGAAGAGACCCAGTACTTC. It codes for CASSSDRAEETQYF.

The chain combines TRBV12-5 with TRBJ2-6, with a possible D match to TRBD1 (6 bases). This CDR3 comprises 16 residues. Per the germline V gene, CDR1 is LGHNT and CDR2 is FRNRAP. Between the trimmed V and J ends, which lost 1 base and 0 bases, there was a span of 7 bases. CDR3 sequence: CASGLGTVSGANVLTF. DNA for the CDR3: TGTGCTAGTGGTTTGGGGACAGTCTCTGGGGCCAACGTCCTGACTTTC.

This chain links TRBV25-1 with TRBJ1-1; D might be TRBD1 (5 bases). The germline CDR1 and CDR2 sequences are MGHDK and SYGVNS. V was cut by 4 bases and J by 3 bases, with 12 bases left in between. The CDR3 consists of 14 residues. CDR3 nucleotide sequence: TGTGCCAGCAGTGTCGGAGGGGCCTACACTGAAGCTTTCTTT. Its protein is CASSVGGAYTEAFF.

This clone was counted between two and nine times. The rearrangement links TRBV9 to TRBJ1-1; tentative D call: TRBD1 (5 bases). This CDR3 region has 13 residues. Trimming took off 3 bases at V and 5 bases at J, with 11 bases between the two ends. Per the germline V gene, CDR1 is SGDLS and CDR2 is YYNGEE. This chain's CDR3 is CASSGYQGTEAFF. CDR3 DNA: TGTGCCAGCAGCGGGTATCAGGGAACTGAAGCTTTCTTT. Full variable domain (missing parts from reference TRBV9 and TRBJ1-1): DSGVTQTPKHLITATGQRVTLRCSPRSGDLSVYWYQQSLDQGLQFLIQYYNGEERAKGNILERFSAQQFPDLHSELNLSSLELGDSALYFCASSGYQGTEAFFGQGTRLTVV.

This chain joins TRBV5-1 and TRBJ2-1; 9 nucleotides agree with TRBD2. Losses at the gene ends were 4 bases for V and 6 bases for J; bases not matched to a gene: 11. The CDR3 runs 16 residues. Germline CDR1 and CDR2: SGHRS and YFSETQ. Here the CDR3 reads CASSEDRLAERNEQFF. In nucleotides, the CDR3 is TGCGCCAGCAGCGAGGACCGACTAGCGGAACGCAATGAGCAGTTCTTC.

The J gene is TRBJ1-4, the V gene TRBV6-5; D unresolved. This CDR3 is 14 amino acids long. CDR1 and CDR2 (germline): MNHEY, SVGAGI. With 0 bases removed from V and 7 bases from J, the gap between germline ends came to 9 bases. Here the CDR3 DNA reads TGTGCCAGCAGTTACTCGCAGAGGAGTGAAAAACTGTTTTTT. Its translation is CASSYSQRSEKLFF.

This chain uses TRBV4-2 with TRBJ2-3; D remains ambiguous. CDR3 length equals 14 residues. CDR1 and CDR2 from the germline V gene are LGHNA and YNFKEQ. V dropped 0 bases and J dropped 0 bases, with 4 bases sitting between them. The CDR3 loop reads CASSQDRSTDTQYF. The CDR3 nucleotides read TGTGCCAGCAGCCAAGACCGGAGCACAGATACGCAGTATTTT.

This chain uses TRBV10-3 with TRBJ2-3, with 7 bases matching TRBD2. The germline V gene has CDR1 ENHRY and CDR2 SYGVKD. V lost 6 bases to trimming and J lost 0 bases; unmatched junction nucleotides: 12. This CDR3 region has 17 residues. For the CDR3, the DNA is TGTGCCATCAGGGGGGGGGAGATCGGAATGAGCACAGATACGCAGTATTTT. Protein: CAIRGGEIGMSTDTQYF.

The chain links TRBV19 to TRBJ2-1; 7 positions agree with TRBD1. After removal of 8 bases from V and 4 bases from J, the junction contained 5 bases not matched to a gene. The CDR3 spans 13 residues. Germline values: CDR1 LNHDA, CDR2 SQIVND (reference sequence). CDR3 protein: CASRRGPYNEQFF. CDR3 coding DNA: TGTGCCAGTCGTAGGGGGCCTTACAATGAGCAGTTCTTC.

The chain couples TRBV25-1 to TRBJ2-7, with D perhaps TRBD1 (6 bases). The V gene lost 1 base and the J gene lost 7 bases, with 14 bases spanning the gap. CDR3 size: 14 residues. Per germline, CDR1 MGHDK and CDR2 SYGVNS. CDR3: CASSESRGWDEQYF. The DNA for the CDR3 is TGTGCCAGCAGTGAATCCAGGGGTTGGGATGAGCAGTACTTC.

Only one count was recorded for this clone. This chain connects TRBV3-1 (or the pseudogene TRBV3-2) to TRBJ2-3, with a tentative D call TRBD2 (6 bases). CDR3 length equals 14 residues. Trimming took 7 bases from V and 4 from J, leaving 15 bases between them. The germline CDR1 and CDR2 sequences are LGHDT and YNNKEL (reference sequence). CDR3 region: CASNSGLPSDTQYF. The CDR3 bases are TGTGCCAGCAACTCGGGACTTCCTTCAGATACGCAGTATTTT.

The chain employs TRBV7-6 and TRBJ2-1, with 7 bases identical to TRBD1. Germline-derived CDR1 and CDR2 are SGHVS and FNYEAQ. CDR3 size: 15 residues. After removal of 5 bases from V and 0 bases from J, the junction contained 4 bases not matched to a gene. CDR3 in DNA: TGTGCCAGCAGCGATAACAGGGGCTCCTACAATGAGCAGTTCTTC. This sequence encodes CASSDNRGSYNEQFF.

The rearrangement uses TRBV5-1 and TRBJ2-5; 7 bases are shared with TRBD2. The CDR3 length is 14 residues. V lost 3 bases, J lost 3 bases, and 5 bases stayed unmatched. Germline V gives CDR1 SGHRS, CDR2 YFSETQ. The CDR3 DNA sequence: TGCGCCAGCAGCTGGAGGGGAGGGAAAGAGACCCAGTACTTC. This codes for CASSWRGGKETQYF.

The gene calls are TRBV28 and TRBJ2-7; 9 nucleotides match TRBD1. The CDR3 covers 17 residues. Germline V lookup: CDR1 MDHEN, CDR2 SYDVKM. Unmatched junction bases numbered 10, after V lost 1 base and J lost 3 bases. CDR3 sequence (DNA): TGTGCCAGCAGTTTATACACGACAGGGGGAAGCCTCTACGAGCAGTACTTC. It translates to CASSLYTTGGSLYEQYF.

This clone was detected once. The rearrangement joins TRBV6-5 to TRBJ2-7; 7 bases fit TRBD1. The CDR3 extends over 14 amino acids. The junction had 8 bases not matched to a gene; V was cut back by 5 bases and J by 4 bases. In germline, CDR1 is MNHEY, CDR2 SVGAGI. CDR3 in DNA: TGTGCCAGCAGTCCGGACAGGTTCCCTTACGAGCAGTACTTC. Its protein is CASSPDRFPYEQYF.

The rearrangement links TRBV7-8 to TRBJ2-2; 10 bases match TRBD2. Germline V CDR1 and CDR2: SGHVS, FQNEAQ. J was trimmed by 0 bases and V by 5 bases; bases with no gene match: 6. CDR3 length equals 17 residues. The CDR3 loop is CASSDTGLAANTGELFF. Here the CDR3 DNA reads TGTGCCAGCAGCGACACCGGACTAGCGGCGAACACCGGGGAGCTGTTTTTT.

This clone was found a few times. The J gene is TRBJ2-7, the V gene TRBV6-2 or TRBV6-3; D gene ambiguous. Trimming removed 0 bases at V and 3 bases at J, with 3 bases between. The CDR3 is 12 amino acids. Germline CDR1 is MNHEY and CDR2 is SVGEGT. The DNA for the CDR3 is TGTGCCAGCAGTTACTCCAGCTACGAGCAGTACTTC. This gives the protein CASSYSSYEQYF.

The CDR3 protein is CATQSLRRGMMNTEAFF. As DNA, the CDR3 is TGTGCCACCCAGAGTCTGCGGCGGGGGATGATGAACACTGAAGCTTTCTTT. V is TRBV19 and J is TRBJ1-1; a possible D gene is TRBD1 (5 bases). The CDR3 is 17 amino acids. Trimming took off 10 bases at V and 0 bases at J, with 24 bases between the two ends. Looked up from germline, CDR1 is LNHDA and CDR2 is SQIVND (reference sequence).

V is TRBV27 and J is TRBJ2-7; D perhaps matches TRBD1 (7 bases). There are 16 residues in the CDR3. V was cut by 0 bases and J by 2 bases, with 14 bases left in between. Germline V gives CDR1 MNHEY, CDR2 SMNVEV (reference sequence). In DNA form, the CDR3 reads TGTGCCAGCAGTTTATCGGGGGGACAGTCGACCTACGAGCAGTACTTC. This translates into CASSLSGGQSTYEQYF.

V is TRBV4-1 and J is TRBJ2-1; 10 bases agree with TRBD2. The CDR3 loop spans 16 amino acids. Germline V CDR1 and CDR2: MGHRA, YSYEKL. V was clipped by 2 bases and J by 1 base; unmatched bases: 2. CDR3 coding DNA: TGCGCCAGCAGCCAACAAGCGGGAGGGTCCTACAATGAGCAGTTCTTC. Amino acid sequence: CASSQQAGGSYNEQFF.

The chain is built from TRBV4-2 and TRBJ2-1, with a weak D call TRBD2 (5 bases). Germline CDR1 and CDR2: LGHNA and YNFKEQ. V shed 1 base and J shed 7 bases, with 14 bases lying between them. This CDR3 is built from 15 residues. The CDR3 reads CASSQGSARGNEQFF. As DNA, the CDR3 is TGTGCCAGCAGCCAAGGCTCCGCTAGAGGGAATGAGCAGTTCTTC.